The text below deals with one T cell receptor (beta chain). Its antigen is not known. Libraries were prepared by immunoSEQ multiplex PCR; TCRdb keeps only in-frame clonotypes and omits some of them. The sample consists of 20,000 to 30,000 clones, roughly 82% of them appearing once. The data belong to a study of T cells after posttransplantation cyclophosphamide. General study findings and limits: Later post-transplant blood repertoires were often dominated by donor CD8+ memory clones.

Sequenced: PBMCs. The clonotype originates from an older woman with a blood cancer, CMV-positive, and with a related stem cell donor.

For the CDR3, the DNA is TGTGCCAGCAGTACCGGGTGGACCGGGGAGCTGTTTTTT. It translates to CASSTGWTGELFF. The chain links TRBV6-5 to TRBJ2-2; D remains ambiguous. Trimming removed 5 bases from V and 5 bases from J, with 9 bases in between. Looked up from germline, CDR1 is MNHEY and CDR2 is SVGAGI. There are 13 residues in the CDR3.